One and the same sample provided the 7 T cell receptor beta chains below, sequenced in a study of post-analysis software for immune sequencing data. Study-wide results and limits: Roughly 5 TRBV segments occurring more often in patients than controls included TRBV5-6, TRBV5-1 and TRBV20-1.

Presence of unique molecular identifiers characterized the TCR beta cDNA libraries. TCRdb fed the PCR reads into MiXCR, producing one record per CDR3 protein. This table holds 650,000 to 850,000 distinct CDR3 sequences, approximately 53% found once. Antigen specificity for these receptors is unknown. Sequences were obtained from blood. These receptors came from a girl aged 10 to 17 with multiple sclerosis.

Of note for this clonotype: One base away lies a much larger clone, so this may be a sequencing read error. J is TRBJ2-3 and V is TRBV12-3 or TRBV12-4; TRBD2 matches at 11 bases. This CDR3 contains 15 residues. V gave up 7 bases and J gave up 1 base; unmatched junction bases: 4. Written as DNA, the CDR3 is TGTGCCAGCACCCCGGGACTAGCGGGCACAGATACGCAGTATTTT. It specifies CASTPGLAGTDTQYF.

This clonotype was seen a handful of times. The chain recombines TRBV15 with TRBJ2-1; 8 nucleotides match TRBD2. J gave up 9 bases and V 6 bases, and 10 bases lay outside the gene matches. The CDR3 length is 14 residues. Germline V gene data show CDR1 as LNHNV and CDR2 as YYDKDF (reference sequence). The CDR3 DNA reads TGTGCCACCAGGGAGCGGGAGCGTTGGGGTGAGCAGTTCTTC. Protein sequence: CATRERERWGEQFF.

The chain has TRBV4-2 and TRBJ2-5; D gene uncertain. V gave up 4 bases and J gave up 0 bases, with 9 bases separating them. CDR1 is LGHNA, CDR2 YNFKEQ, per germline. The CDR3 extends over 14 amino acids. CDR3 residues: CASSPDMYQETQYF. Written as DNA, the CDR3 is TGTGCCAGCAGCCCCGACATGTACCAAGAGACCCAGTACTTC.

Only a few counts were recorded for this clonotype. The chain has TRBV5-1 and TRBJ2-1, with D hard to call. CDR3 length: 11 amino acids. Germline-derived CDR1 and CDR2 are SGHRS and YFSETQ. Trimming removed 7 bases from V and 6 bases from J, with 8 bases in between. The CDR3 DNA reads as TGCGCCAGCTCTGCCGGCAATGAGCAGTTCTTC. Translating it yields CASSAGNEQFF.

J is TRBJ2-5 and V is TRBV19; 8 bases fit TRBD1. TRBJ2-7 matches the DNA end more closely, so the J call is doubtful. CDR1 is LNHDA, CDR2 SQIVND, per germline (reference sequence). The CDR3 covers 14 residues. The DNA for the CDR3 is TGTGCCAGTAGTACCCGGGACAGGCCCTACGAGCAGTACTTC. Translating gives CASSTRDRPYEQYF.

This clonotype has just a few counts. This chain uses TRBV20-1 with TRBJ2-7, with D perhaps matching TRBD1 (5 bases). Trimming removed 0 bases at V and 2 bases at J, with 11 bases between. Germline assignment: CDR1 DFQATT and CDR2 SNEGSKA (reference sequence). This CDR3 has 14 residues. This CDR3 is CSARDRTLTYEQYF. The DNA for the CDR3 is TGCAGTGCTAGAGATAGGACACTAACCTACGAGCAGTACTTC.

V and J are TRBV12-3 or TRBV12-4 and TRBJ1-1; no reliable D call. The germline V and J ends were trimmed by 5 bases and 4 bases, with 5 bases remaining between them. This CDR3 has 11 amino acids. The CDR3 coding sequence is TGTGCCAGCAGTCCTCGCACTGAAGCTTTCTTT. Residues: CASSPRTEAFF.